Presented here are 19 T cell receptor beta chains from one specimen sequenced in a study of cytomegalovirus exposure and HLA in healthy donors. Both 60 Vbeta primers and 13 Jbeta primers went into the PCR. Data came from immunoSEQ multiplex PCR; TCRdb stores just in-frame clones and leaves some out. The sample includes roughly 150,000 clones, roughly 85% of them seen just once. The sequencing input was PBMCs. These receptors all come from a young man in good health and CMV-seropositive.

This clone has more than one count but fewer than ten. This sequence joins TRBV4-3 and TRBJ2-3; 8 nucleotides match TRBD2. The germline CDR1 and CDR2 sequences are LGHNA and YSLEER. The CDR3 extends over 16 amino acids. V trimming: 0 bases; J trimming: 1 base; junction bases outside the gene matches: 3. As DNA, the CDR3 is TGCGCCAGCAGCCAAGATCTGGGACTAGGCACAGATACGCAGTATTTT. Amino acids: CASSQDLGLGTDTQYF.

The chain has TRBV11-3 and TRBJ2-7; no firm D call. This CDR3 has 14 amino acids. Per the germline V gene, CDR1 is SGHNT and CDR2 is YENEEA. V was clipped by 4 bases and J by 2 bases, with 12 bases between them. CDR3 in amino acids: CASSSRTGTYEQYV. Written as DNA, the CDR3 is TGTGCCAGCAGCTCGCGCACGGGTACCTACGAGCAGTACGTC.

This clone was seen once. This chain joins TRBV29-1 and TRBJ1-4, with D possibly being TRBD1 (5 bases). Germline loops: CDR1 SQVTM, CDR2 ANQGSEA. Trimming stripped 3 bases from V and 8 bases from J, with 16 bases between. CDR3 size: 14 residues. CDR3 sequence (DNA): TGCAGCGTTGACGCGGGGCGGGGGGGGGAAAAACTGTTTTTT. It translates to CSVDAGRGGEKLFF.

This clone has just a few counts. The rearrangement links TRBV28 to TRBJ1-2; D is perhaps TRBD1 (6 bases). V was shortened by 3 bases and J by 4 bases, with 9 bases between the two germline ends. CDR3 length: 13 amino acids. Per the germline V gene, CDR1 is MDHEN and CDR2 is SYDVKM. In DNA form, the CDR3 reads TGTGCCAGCAGTTTCGCAGGGGCCTATGGCTACACCTTC. This sequence encodes CASSFAGAYGYTF.

This clone was seen a single time. The rearrangement links TRBV14 to TRBJ2-1, with 7 bases aligning to TRBD1. The germline gives CDR1 SGHDN, CDR2 FVKESK. The CDR3 runs to 16 residues. The ends lost 1 base at V and 4 bases at J; junction bases unmatched: 7. The CDR3 reads CASSQGDRILYNEQFF. The DNA of the CDR3 is TGTGCCAGCAGCCAAGGGGACAGAATACTATACAATGAGCAGTTCTTC.

J is TRBJ1-2 and V is TRBV6-5; TRBD1 matches 8 bases. The CDR3 runs 15 residues. CDR1 and CDR2 from the germline V gene are MNHEY and SVGAGI. V gave up 0 bases and J gave up 5 bases; unmatched junction bases: 5. CDR3 coding DNA: TGTGCCAGCAGTTACTCGACAGGGGTAGGGTATGGCTACACCTTC. Translated: CASSYSTGVGYGYTF.

This clone was recorded once. V usage is TRBV19 and J usage is TRBJ2-1; 9 nucleotides match TRBD2. The germline V gene encodes CDR1 LNHDA and CDR2 SQIVND (reference sequence). The trim removed 5 bases at V and 0 bases at J, leaving 2 bases unmatched. The CDR3 is 15 amino acids. The CDR3 DNA follows: TGTGCCAGTAGTCAAGCGGGAGGCTCCTACAATGAGCAGTTCTTC. The encoded protein is CASSQAGGSYNEQFF. The whole variable domain, remainder taken from reference TRBV19 and TRBJ2-1, is DGGITQSPKYLFRKEGQNVTLSCEQNLNHDAMYWYRQDPGQGLRLIYYSQIVNDFQKGDIAEGYSVSREKKESFPLTVTSAQKNPTAFYLCASSQAGGSYNEQFFGPGTRLTVL.

The chain combines TRBV29-1 with TRBJ2-2; D unclear. This CDR3 is built from 11 residues. Germline V gene lookup returns CDR1 SQVTM and CDR2 ANQGSEA. V shed 6 bases and J shed 7 bases, with 9 bases lying between them. The CDR3 spells CSVYYGGELFF. The CDR3 DNA reads as TGCAGCGTCTACTACGGCGGGGAGCTGTTTTTT.

As concerns this clone: The junction differs from germline at one of its ends, possibly a read error. The chain uses TRBV9 and TRBJ2-5; 11 bases fit TRBD2. The CDR3 runs 16 residues. CDR1 is SGDLS and CDR2 is YYNGEE in the germline V gene. The CDR3, as DNA: TGTGCCAGCAGCGTAGGCTCACTAGCGGGAGAAGAGACCCGGTACTTC. Amino acid sequence: CASSVGSLAGEETRYF.

The J gene is TRBJ2-1, the V gene TRBV9, with 11 bases identical to TRBD2. The CDR3 runs to 16 residues. Germline CDR1 reads SGDLS; CDR2 reads YYNGEE. V was pared by 4 bases and J by 12 bases, with 15 bases of the junction left unmatched. CDR3 coding DNA: TGTGCCAGCAGCTCCAGTGGGACTAGCGGACTTGAAGGGCAGTTCTTC. It specifies CASSSSGTSGLEGQFF.

V is TRBV28 and J is TRBJ1-2; no firm D call. Germline V lookup: CDR1 MDHEN, CDR2 SYDVKM. The CDR3 sequence is 14 residues long. V dropped 3 bases and J dropped 4 bases, with 12 bases sitting between them. CDR3 sequence reads: CASSLGGFLYGYTF. The DNA for the CDR3 is TGTGCCAGCAGTTTGGGAGGGTTCCTCTATGGCTACACCTTC.

This clone was observed a few times. The V gene is TRBV5-1, the J gene TRBJ2-7; TRBD2 aligns across 7 bases. After removal of 2 bases from V and 2 bases from J, the junction contained 4 bases not matched to a gene. The V gene's germline CDR1 is SGHRS and CDR2 YFSETQ. The length of the CDR3 is 14 residues. The CDR3 reads CASSFVSGAYEQYF. In DNA, the CDR3 is TGCGCCAGCAGCTTCGTAAGCGGGGCCTACGAGCAGTACTTC.

This rearrangement joins TRBV9 to TRBJ2-7; the match to TRBD1 covers 10 bases. V gave up 3 bases and J gave up 6 bases; unmatched junction bases: 15. Germline lookup yields CDR1 SGDLS and CDR2 YYNGEE. This CDR3 comprises 17 residues. CDR3 nucleotides: TGTGCCAGCAGCGAGAGGACAGGGGGAAGTCTGTTGTCCGAGCAGTACTTC. The encoded protein is CASSERTGGSLLSEQYF. Using reference TRBV9 and TRBJ2-7 for the parts outside the CDR3, the full variable domain is DSGVTQTPKHLITATGQRVTLRCSPRSGDLSVYWYQQSLDQGLQFLIQYYNGEERAKGNILERFSAQQFPDLHSELNLSSLELGDSALYFCASSERTGGSLLSEQYFGPGTRLTVT.

Notes on this clone: In the same sample, other DNA sequences code for this CDR3. This chain links TRBV5-1 with TRBJ2-7, with D possibly TRBD1 on 5 matching bases. The V gene lost 1 base and the J gene lost 3 bases, with 8 bases spanning the gap. CDR3 length: 13 amino acids. Germline CDR1 SGHRS, CDR2 YFSETQ. CDR3 region: CASSLSTGYEQYV. CDR3 DNA sequence: TGCGCCAGCAGCTTGTCAACAGGCTACGAGCAGTACGTC.

About this clone itself: Its ends do not fully match the called genes, so a read error is possible. The chain links TRBV7-9 to TRBJ2-7; tentatively, D is TRBD1 (6 bases). The CDR3 consists of 13 residues. Germline CDR1 is SEHNR and CDR2 is FQNEAQ (reference sequence). In nucleotides, the CDR3 is TGTTCCAGCAGCTTTGGACAGCTCTACGAGCAGTACTTC. Translated: CSSSFGQLYEQYF.

The V call is TRBV11-1, the J call TRBJ2-1; the match to TRBD2 covers 12 bases. The V and J ends lost 5 bases and 5 bases, in that order; junction bases with no gene match: 4. CDR1 is SGHAT, CDR2 FQDESV, per germline (reference sequence). The CDR3 spans 15 residues. CDR3 nucleotides: TGTGCCAGCAGCCAGACTAGCGGGAGTCACAATGAGCAGTTCTTC. Amino acids: CASSQTSGSHNEQFF.

The chain joins TRBV27 to TRBJ2-1, with TRBD2 matching 7 bases. Unmatched junction bases numbered 5, after V lost 8 bases and J lost 7 bases. Germline assignment: CDR1 MNHEY and CDR2 SMNVEV (reference sequence). The CDR3 runs 12 residues. In nucleotides, the CDR3 is TGTGCCAGCTCCCCCGGGGGGAATGAGCAGTTCTTC. Translated, it gives CASSPGGNEQFF.

Only a few counts were recorded for this clone. The J gene is TRBJ2-3, the V gene TRBV4-3, with D possibly being TRBD1 (6 bases). The CDR3 covers 15 residues. The germline V gene encodes CDR1 LGHNA and CDR2 YSLEER. The V and J ends lost 5 bases and 1 base respectively, with 13 bases between them. The CDR3 nucleotides read TGCGCCAGCAGCTACAGGGTTGAGGGCACAGATACGCAGTATTTT. This sequence encodes CASSYRVEGTDTQYF.

The chain is built from TRBV4-3 and TRBJ1-3; no clear D gene. The CDR3 contains 15 residues. Trimming took off 0 bases at V and 4 bases at J, with 10 bases between the two ends. Germline V lookup: CDR1 LGHNA, CDR2 YSLEER. The CDR3 nucleotides are TGCGCCAGCAGCCAAGATTACTTCGGGGGAAACACCATATATTTT. Translation: CASSQDYFGGNTIYF.